This T cell receptor beta chain came from a study of CD8 T cells in Susac syndrome. Only one count was recorded for this clonotype. With random hexamers, reverse transcription was performed on about 0.5 to 1 ug of RNA. MiXCR, run by TCRdb on the immunoSEQ multiplex PCR reads, gives a single entry per CDR3 protein. The sample has fewer than 200,000 distinct CDR3 sequences, approximately 93% seen once. This CDR3 contains 15 residues. Trimming took 0 bases from V and 7 from J; bases not matched to a gene: 3. The germline CDR1 and CDR2 sequences are SGHRS and YFSETQ. This TCR was sampled from a human donor in good health. The rearrangement uses TRBV5-1 and TRBJ2-2; 10 nucleotides agree with TRBD2. The material sequenced was CD4+ T cells from PBMCs. The CDR3 DNA reads as TGCGCCAGCAGCTTGGTTGGGACTAGCGTCGGGGAGCTGTTTTTT. It specifies CASSLVGTSVGELFF.